The rows below give T cell receptor beta chains drawn from one sample of a study of CD8 T cells in Susac syndrome. MiXCR was run by TCRdb on the immunoSEQ multiplex PCR reads, yielding one entry per CDR3 protein. Of 200,000 to 300,000 distinct CDR3 sequences in the sample, about 96% are singletons; the top ten hold approximately 0.094%. Sequenced material: CD4+ T cells from PBMCs. These receptors were obtained from a human donor with Susac syndrome. CDR3s leave out the opening cysteine and the closing phenylalanine or tryptophan. D genes are given only for firm matches.

>TRBV20-1|TRBD1
SASGLDRAQH
>TRBV9|.
ASSVGAVDARETQY
>TRBV13|.
ASSLDGYT
>TRBV5-1|.
ASSLAPAVETQY
>TRBV29-1|TRBD1
SVAGQGGTLAKNIQY
>TRBV29-1|TRBD1
SVEDLWGTDNTEAF
>TRBV29-1|.
SVSEGRHTEAF
>TRBV29-1|TRBD2
SGLAGDHEQF
>TRBV29-1|.
SVNIGANVLT
>TRBV7-6|.
ASSPRAGVETQY
>TRBV6-6|.
ASSNHEGLTEAF
>TRBV27|TRBD1
ASSLWAGGPRRTEAF
>TRBV6-1|.
ASNDLVYEQY
>TRBV20-1|.
SARERAGSPQWDEQF
>TRBV11-2|.
ASSSLSRLVDPYEQY
>TRBV10-3|.
AITQAPLGSGNTIY
>TRBV11-3|.
ASSPRLSSYNEQF
>TRBV19|TRBD1
ASRRGGVTGELF
>TRBV20-1|.
SASRGQTYNEQF